This passage covers 29 T cell receptor beta chains from one sample sequenced in a study of massively parallel sequencing of T cell beta chains. TCRdb re-derived calls from the 5' RACE reads in MiXCR, one entry per CDR3 protein. The sample has several thousand distinct CDR3 sequences, 30% to 45% seen once; the top ten hold under 3%. Sequencing was performed on commercial RNA from peripheral blood pooled from many donors. Receptor source: a pool of human donors in good health; the sample was commercial RNA pooled from many donors.

The chain recombines TRBV28 with TRBJ1-2; TRBD1 aligns across 7 bases. V trimming: 6 bases; J trimming: 6 bases; junction bases outside the gene matches: 7. Germline loops: CDR1 MDHEN, CDR2 SYDVKM. The CDR3 totals 13 residues. CDR3 bases: TGTGCCAGCAGAGACAGGGTCTGGGATGGCTACACCTTC. Its translation is CASRDRVWDGYTF.

This clonotype was detected a few times. V and J are TRBV20-1 and TRBJ1-4; TRBD1 is a possible D gene (5 bases). The CDR3 runs to 13 residues. Trimming shortened V by 6 bases and J by 5 bases, and 13 bases separated the two germline ends. CDR1 DFQATT and CDR2 SNEGSKA come from the germline V gene (reference sequence). The CDR3 region is CSAQGGENEKLFF. Here the CDR3 DNA reads TGCAGTGCCCAGGGCGGGGAGAATGAAAAACTGTTTTTT.

This clonotype was counted between two and nine times. This chain uses TRBV14 with TRBJ1-2; D possibly corresponds to TRBD1 (6 bases). Trimming cost V 1 base and J 5 bases, with 8 bases left between them. Germline V gene sequence: CDR1 SGHDN, CDR2 FVKESK. This CDR3 has 13 amino acids. This CDR3 reads CASSQAQGYGYTF. DNA for the CDR3: TGTGCCAGCAGCCAAGCCCAGGGGTATGGCTACACCTTC.

The chain couples TRBV12-3 or TRBV12-4 to TRBJ2-3; D is perhaps TRBD1 (6 bases). The V end was cut by 3 bases, the J end by 2 bases, with 9 bases between. The CDR3 is 14 amino acids. The DNA of the CDR3 is TGTGCCAGCAGTTTTAGACAGGACACAGATACGCAGTATTTT. As protein: CASSFRQDTDTQYF.

The CDR3 is CASSYSQQRTDTQYF. The DNA of the CDR3 is TGTGCCAGCAGTTACTCACAGCAACGCACAGATACGCAGTATTTT. V gene TRBV6-2 or TRBV6-3 combines with J gene TRBJ2-3, with D unclear. The CDR3 extends over 15 amino acids. Germline CDR1 and CDR2: MNHEY and SVGEGT. Trimming cost V 0 bases and J 1 base, with 8 bases left between them.

The chain links TRBV4-1 to TRBJ2-7; tentatively, D is TRBD1 or TRBD2 (5 bases each). Germline V gene lookup returns CDR1 MGHRA and CDR2 YSYEKL. The CDR3 length is 15 residues. The V and J ends lost 4 bases and 2 bases respectively, with 15 bases between them. For the CDR3, the DNA is TGCGCCAGCAGCCGGCCCCGGGACGGGACCTACGAGCAGTACTTC. Its translation: CASSRPRDGTYEQYF.

The chain uses TRBV5-1 and TRBJ2-1; 7 bases align to TRBD1. V was pared by 7 bases and J by 3 bases, with 10 bases of the junction left unmatched. The CDR3 totals 15 residues. Germline values: CDR1 SGHRS, CDR2 YFSETQ. CDR3 sequence reads: CASGWAGTDYNEQFF. CDR3 DNA sequence: TGCGCCAGCGGCTGGGCCGGGACAGACTACAATGAGCAGTTCTTC.

This clonotype was seen a few times. The chain carries TRBV6-2 or TRBV6-3 and TRBJ1-4; no clear D. V was clipped by 0 bases and J by 5 bases, with 10 bases between them. The CDR3 contains 15 residues. CDR1 is MNHEY, CDR2 SVGEGT, per germline. CDR3 nucleotides: TGTGCCAGCAGTTACTCTCCGGGTGGGAATGAAAAACTGTTTTTT. Translating it yields CASSYSPGGNEKLFF.

The rearrangement links TRBV14 to TRBJ2-3; 9 bases are shared with TRBD1. V shed 1 base, J shed 1 base, and the junction held 0 bases outside the gene matches. Germline CDR1 is SGHDN and CDR2 is FVKESK. This CDR3 spans 15 amino acids. For the CDR3, the DNA is TGTGCCAGCAGCCAAGGGACAGGGGGCACAGATACGCAGTATTTT. This sequence encodes CASSQGTGGTDTQYF.

This clonotype was observed a handful of times. The J gene is TRBJ2-1, the V gene TRBV11-3; no reliable D call. CDR1 is SGHNT, CDR2 YENEEA, per germline. This CDR3 has 14 amino acids. Trimming stripped 1 base from V and 7 bases from J, with 11 bases between. The CDR3 loop reads CASSLGGYGNEQFF. In DNA form, the CDR3 reads TGTGCCAGCAGCTTAGGAGGATACGGGAATGAGCAGTTCTTC.

The chain combines TRBV4-1 with TRBJ1-5; 9 nucleotides agree with TRBD1. The germline gives CDR1 MGHRA, CDR2 YSYEKL. The V gene end was trimmed by 3 bases and the J gene end by 5 bases; junction bases not matched to a gene: 5. There are 15 residues in the CDR3. The CDR3 region is CASSHGTGFHQPQHF. The CDR3 DNA follows: TGCGCCAGCAGCCACGGGACAGGGTTTCATCAGCCCCAGCATTTT.

This clonotype was counted a few times. The genes are TRBV20-1 and TRBJ2-7, with TRBD1 matching 9 bases. Germline-derived CDR1 and CDR2 are DFQATT and SNEGSKA (reference sequence). The V and J ends lost 4 bases and 2 bases, in that order; junction bases with no gene match: 3. This CDR3 contains 13 residues. CDR3 sequence reads: CSATYRGPYEQYF. The DNA for the CDR3 is TGCAGTGCTACCTACAGGGGGCCCTACGAGCAGTACTTC.

This chain joins TRBV20-1 and TRBJ2-7; TRBD2 is a possible D gene (6 bases). Germline V gene sequence: CDR1 DFQATT, CDR2 SNEGSKA (reference sequence). V lost 1 base, J lost 4 bases, and 14 bases lay in between. This CDR3 spans 14 amino acids. The chain's CDR3 is CSARVAAGHYEQYF. For the CDR3, the DNA is TGCAGTGCTAGAGTCGCGGCGGGGCATTACGAGCAGTACTTC.

The genes are TRBV7-1 and TRBJ1-1; D perhaps matches TRBD1 (6 bases). TRBV7-1 is an ORF, and what it does is uncertain. The CDR3 length is 13 residues. Trimming took 3 bases from V and 7 from J, leaving 12 bases between them. The DNA of the CDR3 is TGTGCCAGCAGCTCCACCGACAGGAGTGAAGCTTTCTTT. Amino acids: CASSSTDRSEAFF.

The J gene is TRBJ1-2, the V gene TRBV4-1, with D possibly matching TRBD1 (6 bases). The CDR3 has 15 residues. Germline CDR1 MGHRA, CDR2 YSYEKL. V was pared by 0 bases and J by 6 bases, with 14 bases between. CDR3 DNA: TGCGCCAGCAGCCAAGAATGGGGGCGGGCGGATGGCTACACCTTC. Translating it yields CASSQEWGRADGYTF.

This clonotype was detected a few times. The J gene is TRBJ2-1, the V gene TRBV5-4, with D tentatively TRBD2 (6 bases). The V and J ends lost 0 bases and 2 bases respectively, with 6 bases between them. The length of the CDR3 is 14 residues. Germline V gives CDR1 SGHNT, CDR2 YYREEE (reference sequence). DNA for the CDR3: TGTGCCAGCAGCTTGGGACTAGCCTACAATGAGCAGTTCTTC. Its translation: CASSLGLAYNEQFF.

This clonotype has more than one count but fewer than ten. The chain combines TRBV14 with TRBJ1-2; 8 bases line up with TRBD1. J lost 9 bases, V lost 1 base, and 7 bases had no gene match. The CDR3 covers 14 residues. Germline lookup yields CDR1 SGHDN and CDR2 FVKESK. CDR3 sequence (DNA): TGTGCCAGCAGCCAAGGGGAAAGGACAGGGAGCTACACCTTC. Amino acid sequence: CASSQGERTGSYTF. Full variable domain (missing parts from reference TRBV14 and TRBJ1-2): EAGVTQFPSHSVIEKGQTVTLRCDPISGHDNLYWYRRVMGKEIKFLLHFVKESKQDESGMPNNRFLAERTGGTYSTLKVQPAELEDSGVYFCASSQGERTGSYTFGSGTRLTVV.

The chain carries TRBV11-1 and TRBJ2-4; D might be TRBD1 (5 bases). CDR3 size: 12 residues. Germline values: CDR1 SGHAT, CDR2 FQDESV (reference sequence). V shed 0 bases and J shed 8 bases, with 5 bases lying between them. The CDR3 reads CASSLAGDIQYF. The DNA for the CDR3 is TGTGCCAGCAGCTTAGCAGGGGACATTCAGTACTTC.

The chain employs TRBV11-3 and TRBJ2-7; no definite D call. Per germline, CDR1 SGHNT and CDR2 YENEEA. V was clipped by 3 bases and J by 1 base, with 7 bases between them. CDR3 length equals 13 residues. CDR3 in amino acids: CASSFAQSYEQYF. The DNA of the CDR3 is TGTGCCAGCAGCTTTGCTCAGTCCTACGAGCAGTACTTC.

The genes are TRBV29-1 and TRBJ2-4; D is ambiguous. The CDR3 totals 10 residues. Germline V gene lookup returns CDR1 SQVTM and CDR2 ANQGSEA. Trimming shortened V by 2 bases and J by 9 bases, and 5 bases separated the two germline ends. As DNA, the CDR3 is TGCAGCGTTGAACGTGGCATTCAGTACTTC. The encoded protein is CSVERGIQYF.

The rearrangement joins TRBV9 to TRBJ2-1, with TRBD1 matching 8 bases. Germline V lookup: CDR1 SGDLS, CDR2 YYNGEE. This CDR3 has 14 residues. V lost 3 bases and J lost 6; bases outside the gene matches: 5. The CDR3 here is CASSDPTGVNEQFF. DNA for the CDR3: TGTGCCAGCAGCGATCCGACAGGGGTCAATGAGCAGTTCTTC.

The chain has TRBV19 and TRBJ1-5; no clear D gene. In germline, CDR1 is LNHDA, CDR2 SQIVND (reference sequence). Trimming took 5 bases from V and 6 from J, leaving 8 bases between them. The CDR3 totals 12 residues. CDR3 coding DNA: TGTGCCAGTAGTCTGCTACCTCAGCCCCAGCATTTT. Translated: CASSLLPQPQHF. The full variable domain, in which reference TRBV19 and TRBJ1-5 provide the parts outside the CDR3, is DGGITQSPKYLFRKEGQNVTLSCEQNLNHDAMYWYRQDPGQGLRLIYYSQIVNDFQKGDIAEGYSVSREKKESFPLTVTSAQKNPTAFYLCASSLLPQPQHFGDGTRLSIL.

This clonotype was seen a few times. The rearrangement uses TRBV7-2 and TRBJ2-1, with 7 nucleotides matching TRBD2. Germline CDR1 reads SGHTA; CDR2 reads FQGNSA. This CDR3 is built from 14 residues. The J segment lost 7 bases and the V segment lost 4 bases, leaving 7 bases of the junction unmatched. The CDR3: CASSWGGSRNEQFF. CDR3 in DNA: TGTGCCAGCAGCTGGGGGGGTAGTCGAAATGAGCAGTTCTTC.

This clonotype was counted between two and nine times. At one boundary the junction diverges from the germline segment, which might be a read error. The chain carries TRBV29-1 and TRBJ2-5; D is possibly TRBD1 (5 bases). CDR3 length: 13 amino acids. CDR1 and CDR2 (germline): SQVTM, ANQGSEA. The CDR3 here is CSVEGVVKETQYF. CDR3 coding DNA: TGCAGCGTCGAAGGGGTAGTTAAAGAGACCCAGTACTTC.

CDR3 protein: CASRFGTGSFTEAFF. The CDR3 coding sequence is TGTGCCAGTAGGTTCGGGACAGGGTCCTTTACTGAAGCTTTCTTT. The V call is TRBV19, the J call TRBJ1-1, with 9 bases identical to TRBD1. The CDR3 has 15 amino acids. Trimming took 6 bases from V and 5 from J; bases not matched to a gene: 10. Per germline, CDR1 LNHDA and CDR2 SQIVND (reference sequence). The whole variable domain, remainder taken from reference TRBV19 and TRBJ1-1, is DGGITQSPKYLFRKEGQNVTLSCEQNLNHDAMYWYRQDPGQGLRLIYYSQIVNDFQKGDIAEGYSVSREKKESFPLTVTSAQKNPTAFYLCASRFGTGSFTEAFFGQGTRLTVV.

The chain combines TRBV7-3 with TRBJ2-3; D gene unclear. This CDR3 has 13 residues. V was cut by 1 base and J by 0 bases, with 2 bases left in between. CDR1 is SGHTA, CDR2 FQGTGA, per germline. DNA of the CDR3: TGTGCCAGCAGCTTAATTAGCACAGATACGCAGTATTTT. Its translation is CASSLISTDTQYF. Variable domain in full (rest from reference TRBV7-3 and TRBJ2-3): GAGVSQTPSNKVTEKGKYVELRCDPISGHTALYWYRQSLGQGPEFLIYFQGTGAADDSGLPNDRFFAVRPEGSVSTLKIQRTERGDSAVYLCASSLISTDTQYFGPGTRLTVL.

The V call is TRBV6-2 or TRBV6-3, the J call TRBJ1-1; D is unresolved. V lost 1 base and J 6 bases, leaving 9 bases between the germline ends. This CDR3 is built from 13 residues. CDR1 MNHEY and CDR2 SVGEGT come from the germline V gene. As DNA, the CDR3 is TGTGCCAGCAGTTACTGGCAGGACGCTGAAGCTTTCTTT. It specifies CASSYWQDAEAFF.

The gene calls are TRBV4-1 and TRBJ2-7; D gene unclear. There are 15 residues in the CDR3. Germline CDR1 MGHRA, CDR2 YSYEKL. Trimming removed 2 bases from V and 0 bases from J, with 11 bases in between. Here the CDR3 reads CASSQSATDSYEQYF. The CDR3, as DNA: TGCGCCAGCAGCCAATCAGCTACTGACTCCTACGAGCAGTACTTC.

This clonotype was picked up a small number of times. The V and J genes are TRBV5-6 and TRBJ1-1; no definite D call. Germline V lookup: CDR1 SGHDT, CDR2 YYEEEE. The CDR3 has 12 amino acids. V shed 4 bases and J shed 1 base, with 5 bases lying between them. The CDR3 protein is CASSGENTEAFF. The CDR3 region has the DNA TGTGCCAGCAGCGGAGAGAACACTGAAGCTTTCTTT.